This T cell receptor beta chain was identified in a study of cytomegalovirus exposure and HLA in healthy donors. Notes on the study in general: A classifier reportedly called cytomegalovirus status with high sensitivity and specificity. Researchers reported in a later analysis that a missense DCLRE1C variant was tied to TCR beta V- and J-gene trimming. According to an earlier analysis, most TCR beta V segments yielded productive rearrangements about 90% or about 30% of the time.

PCR amplification relied on 60 Vbeta primers (plus 13 Jbeta primers). Method: immunoSEQ multiplex PCR; TCRdb's copy keeps in-frame clones and lacks some. The table records about 160,000 clones, 75% of them present only once. Turning to this clone: Its antigen is still unknown.

Healthy donors of bone marrow made up the group. In germline, CDR1 is LNHDA, CDR2 SQIVND (reference sequence). J lost 5 bases, V lost 2 bases, and 7 bases had no gene match. This CDR3 has 15 residues. The chain links TRBV19 to TRBJ2-3; 7 bases agree with TRBD2. Sequenced input: PBMCs. The clonotype comes from a female donor in good health and CMV-seronegative. CDR3 nucleotides: TGTGCCAGTAGTATAACGCGGGGGAGGGGAGATACGCAGTATTTT. Protein: CASSITRGRGDTQYF.